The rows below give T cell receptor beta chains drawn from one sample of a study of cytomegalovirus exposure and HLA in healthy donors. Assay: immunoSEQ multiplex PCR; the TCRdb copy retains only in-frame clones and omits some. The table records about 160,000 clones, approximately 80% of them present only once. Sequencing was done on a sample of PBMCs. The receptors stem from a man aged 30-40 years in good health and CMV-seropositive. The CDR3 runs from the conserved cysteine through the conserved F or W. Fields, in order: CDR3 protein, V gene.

CDR3aa: CASSPPRGSSYEQYF
v_gene: TRBV28

CDR3aa: CASSETSLFTDTQYF
v_gene: TRBV9

CDR3aa: CASSQEAGAKFF
v_gene: TRBV4-2

CDR3aa: CASSLFRGGTDTQYF
v_gene: TRBV7-2

CDR3aa: CASSLDALNSGNTIYF
v_gene: TRBV5-1

CDR3aa: CASSLDRGYNSPLHF
v_gene: TRBV7-9

CDR3aa: CAISDRTSYGYTF
v_gene: TRBV10-3

CDR3aa: CSVSGQYNQPQHF
v_gene: TRBV29-1

CDR3aa: CASSLARTRGWVYSNQPQHF
v_gene: TRBV13

CDR3aa: CASRGAGGELFF
v_gene: TRBV27

CDR3aa: CASRFDTAKNIQYF
v_gene: TRBV6-6

CDR3aa: CASSLKSENTEAFF
v_gene: TRBV5-1

CDR3aa: CASSLWAGGAYEQYF
v_gene: TRBV7-8

CDR3aa: CASSLPGHGGQFF
v_gene: TRBV7-6

CDR3aa: CAISRLDMNTEAFF
v_gene: TRBV10-3

CDR3aa: CASSQWETQYF
v_gene: TRBV10-3

CDR3aa: CSVGAGLNEQFF
v_gene: TRBV29-1